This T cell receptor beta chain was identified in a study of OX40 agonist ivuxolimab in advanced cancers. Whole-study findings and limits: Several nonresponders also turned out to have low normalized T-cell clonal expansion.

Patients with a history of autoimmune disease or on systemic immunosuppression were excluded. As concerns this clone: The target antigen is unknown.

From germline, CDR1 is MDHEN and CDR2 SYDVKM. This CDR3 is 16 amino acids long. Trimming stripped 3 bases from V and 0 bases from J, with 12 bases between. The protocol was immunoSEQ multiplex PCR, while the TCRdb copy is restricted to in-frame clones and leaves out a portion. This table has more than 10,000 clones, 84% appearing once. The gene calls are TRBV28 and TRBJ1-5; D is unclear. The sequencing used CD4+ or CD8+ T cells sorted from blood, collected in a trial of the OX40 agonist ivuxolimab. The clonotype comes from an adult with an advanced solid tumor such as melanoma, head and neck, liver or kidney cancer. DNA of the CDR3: TGTGCCAGCAGTTTGAATTTCCGGTATAGCAATCAGCCCCAGCATTTT. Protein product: CASSLNFRYSNQPQHF.